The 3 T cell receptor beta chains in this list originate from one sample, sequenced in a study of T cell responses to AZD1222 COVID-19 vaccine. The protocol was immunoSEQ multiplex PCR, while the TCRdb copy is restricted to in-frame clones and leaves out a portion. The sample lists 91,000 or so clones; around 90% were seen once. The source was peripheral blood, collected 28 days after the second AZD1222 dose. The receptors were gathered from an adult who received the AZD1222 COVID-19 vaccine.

CDR3 in amino acids: CASSQDSGGGYTF. CDR3 DNA: TGTGCCAGCAGCCAAGATTCTGGGGGTGGCTACACCTTC. The chain is built from TRBV3-1 (or the pseudogene TRBV3-2) and TRBJ1-2, with D possibly TRBD1 on 5 matching bases. Trimming stripped 0 bases from V and 7 bases from J, with 9 bases between. The CDR3 consists of 13 residues. Germline CDR1 reads LGHDT; CDR2 reads YNNKEL (reference sequence).

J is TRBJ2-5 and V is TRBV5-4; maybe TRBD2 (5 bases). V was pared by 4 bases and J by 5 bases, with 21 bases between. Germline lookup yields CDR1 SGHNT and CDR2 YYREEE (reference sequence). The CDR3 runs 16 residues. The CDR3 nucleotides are TGTGCCAGCAGCAGTAAGATCACTAGAGTGGAGGAGACCCAGTACTTC. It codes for CASSSKITRVEETQYF.

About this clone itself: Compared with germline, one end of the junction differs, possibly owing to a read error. The CDR3 DNA reads TGTGCCAGCAGGTTAGGTGGGGTGGGGCCCCAGCATTTT. This translates into CASRLGGVGPQHF. The chain couples TRBV12-3 or TRBV12-4 to TRBJ1-5; no definite D call. The CDR3 runs 13 residues.